The 25 T cell receptor beta chains listed next were all sequenced from one sample in a study of blood T cells in healthy people across ages. Together with a sample-barcoded 5' primer, a J-beta primer mix was included in a second PCR lasting roughly 6 to 12 cycles. TCRdb reanalysed the 5' RACE reads using MiXCR and keeps one entry per CDR3 protein. The table shows fewer than 1,000,000 distinct CDR3 sequences, with roughly 44% occurring only once. The sample comprised blood. Source of these receptors: a man aged 55 to 69 in good health.

In this sample, this clonotype turned up once. The chain links TRBV4-3 to TRBJ2-5; weak D call: TRBD1 (6 bases). This CDR3 has 15 residues. Trimming stripped 0 bases from V and 0 bases from J, with 8 bases between. The germline V gene has CDR1 LGHNA and CDR2 YSLEER. The CDR3 bases are TGCGCCAGCAGCCAAGATCGGACAGACCAAGAGACCCAGTACTTC. Translation gives CASSQDRTDQETQYF.

CDR3 nucleotides: TGTGCCAGCAGGGCCCAGGATCAGGGCTATGGCTACACCTTC. Translated, it gives CASRAQDQGYGYTF. The J gene is TRBJ1-2, the V gene TRBV28; possibly TRBD1 for D (5 bases). Trimming stripped 6 bases from V and 4 bases from J, with 15 bases between. Per the germline V gene, CDR1 is MDHEN and CDR2 is SYDVKM. CDR3 length: 14 residues.

This clonotype was observed a few times. The gene calls are TRBV27 and TRBJ2-3; 7 positions match TRBD2. Germline V gene sequence: CDR1 MNHEY, CDR2 SMNVEV (reference sequence). The ends lost 5 bases at V and 2 bases at J; junction bases unmatched: 4. The CDR3 is made up of 14 amino acids. CDR3 DNA: TGTGCCAGCAGTCCGCGGGGGAACACAGATACGCAGTATTTT. Translated: CASSPRGNTDTQYF.

CDR3 sequence reads: CASSFQGGTGYYEQYF. The DNA for the CDR3 is TGTGCCAGCAGCTTTCAAGGGGGGACAGGGTATTACGAGCAGTACTTC. The J gene is TRBJ2-7, the V gene TRBV7-2, with 9 bases that match TRBD1. V lost 3 bases and J lost 4; bases outside the gene matches: 10. The CDR3 runs 16 residues. Germline assignment: CDR1 SGHTA and CDR2 FQGNSA. The whole variable domain, filled in from reference TRBV7-2 and TRBJ2-7, reads GAGVSQSPSNKVTEKGKDVELRCDPISGHTALYWYRQSLGQGLEFLIYFQGNSAPDKSGLPSDRFSAERTGGSVSTLTIQRTQQEDSAVYLCASSFQGGTGYYEQYFGPGTRLTVT.

The V gene is TRBV12-3 or TRBV12-4, the J gene TRBJ1-4; the match to TRBD1 covers 7 bases. Trimming at V came to 6 bases and at J to 5 bases, leaving 12 bases not matched to a gene. CDR3 length equals 16 residues. Here the CDR3 DNA reads TGTGCCAGCAGCCCGGGACAGAAAAGTAGGAATGAAAAACTGTTTTTT. Translation gives CASSPGQKSRNEKLFF.

J is TRBJ2-1 and V is TRBV2; the match to TRBD2 covers 10 bases. With V trimmed by 5 bases and J by 4 bases, 5 bases remained unmatched. The germline CDR1 and CDR2 sequences are SNHLY and FYNNEI. The CDR3 has 15 residues. For the CDR3, the DNA is TGTGCCAGCAGTACCGGGACTAGCGATTACAATGAGCAGTTCTTC. This sequence encodes CASSTGTSDYNEQFF.

This chain connects TRBV18 to TRBJ2-2; D is perhaps TRBD1 (5 bases). Germline V gene data show CDR1 as KGHSH and CDR2 as LQKENI. The V gene lost 10 bases and the J gene lost 1 base, with 13 bases spanning the gap. CDR3 length: 14 residues. The CDR3 coding sequence is TGTGCCAACTCGACAGATCTGAACACCGGGGAGCTGTTTTTT. It specifies CANSTDLNTGELFF.

Only a few counts were recorded for this clonotype. The gene calls are TRBV29-1 and TRBJ1-1; D not resolved. The CDR3 covers 12 residues. Germline assignment: CDR1 SQVTM and CDR2 ANQGSEA. Trimming pared 6 bases from V and 1 base from J, leaving 9 bases between. The CDR3: CSVRHQNTEAFF. CDR3 nucleotides: TGCAGCGTGAGACATCAGAACACTGAAGCTTTCTTT.

The sample holds a few counts of this clonotype. The chain links TRBV20-1 to TRBJ2-4, with TRBD2 matching over 10 bases. The tail of the sequence fits TRBJ2-7 better, so the J call may be wrong. Germline CDR1 is DFQATT and CDR2 is SNEGSKA (reference sequence). CDR3 length: 15 amino acids. CDR3 nucleotides: TGCAGTGCTTCCCGACCGGGACTAGCGCAGCCCGAGCAGTACTTC. This codes for CSASRPGLAQPEQYF.

The chain is built from TRBV6-1 and TRBJ2-4; D call uncertain. Trimming removed 7 bases at V and 0 bases at J, with 13 bases between. This CDR3 comprises 15 residues. Per germline, CDR1 MNHNS and CDR2 SASEGT. The CDR3 DNA is TGTGCCAGCAACCTTCAGGACCCAGCCAAAAACATTCAGTACTTC. Its protein product is CASNLQDPAKNIQYF.

The chain links TRBV5-1 to TRBJ2-1; 7 nucleotides align to TRBD1. This CDR3 is built from 15 residues. Looked up from germline, CDR1 is SGHRS and CDR2 is YFSETQ. J was trimmed by 2 bases and V by 5 bases; bases with no gene match: 7. CDR3 bases: TGCGCCAGCAGTCTAGACAGGGCCCCCTACAATGAGCAGTTCTTC. It yields the protein CASSLDRAPYNEQFF.

The chain uses TRBV24-1 and TRBJ2-5; D is undetermined. This CDR3 contains 12 residues. The V and J ends lost 3 bases and 7 bases respectively, with 8 bases between them. Per germline, CDR1 KGHDR and CDR2 SFDVKD. CDR3 amino acids: CATSDAMRTQYF. As DNA, the CDR3 is TGTGCCACCAGTGATGCCATGAGGACCCAGTACTTC.

As regards this clonotype: A junction boundary mismatches the germline segment, possibly from a read error. The V call is TRBV27, the J call TRBJ1-1, with 7 bases identical to TRBD1. The germline V gene encodes CDR1 MNHEY and CDR2 SMNVEV (reference sequence). This CDR3 contains 14 residues. CDR3 nucleotide sequence: TGTGCCAGCAACAAACAGGGGATAGGCACTGAAGTTTTCTTT. This codes for CASNKQGIGTEVFF.

This chain links TRBV3-1 with TRBJ1-4; D possibly corresponds to TRBD1 (5 bases). Germline CDR1 LGHDT, CDR2 YNNKEL (reference sequence). CDR3 length: 16 amino acids. Trimming cost V 6 bases and J 0 bases, with 14 bases left between them. CDR3 in amino acids: CASSHSRTTTNEKLFF. The DNA of the CDR3 is TGTGCCAGCAGTCATAGCCGGACAACAACTAATGAAAAACTGTTTTTT.

A few counts support this clonotype. The chain combines TRBV6-2 or TRBV6-3 with TRBJ2-3; D might be TRBD1 or TRBD2, each matching 5 bases. Germline loops: CDR1 MNHEY, CDR2 SVGEGT. The CDR3 length is 16 residues. V was trimmed by 2 bases and J by 0 bases, leaving 12 bases between them. This CDR3 reads CASSYEVGASTDTQYF. CDR3 sequence (DNA): TGTGCCAGCAGTTACGAGGTCGGGGCGAGCACAGATACGCAGTATTTT.

There are a few counts of this clonotype. The chain joins TRBV6-5 to TRBJ2-5, with no clear D. The better agreement between TRBJ2-7 and the DNA end casts doubt on the J call. Germline-derived CDR1 and CDR2 are MNHEY and SVGAGI. The CDR3 totals 13 residues. The CDR3 loop is CASSRDGVNEQYF. CDR3 DNA: TGTGCCAGCAGCCGAGATGGGGTAAACGAGCAGTACTTC.

Only a few counts were recorded for this clonotype. The genes are TRBV5-6 and TRBJ2-7; the D gene is possibly TRBD2 (5 bases). V was shortened by 4 bases and J by 1 base, with 18 bases between the two germline ends. The CDR3 is 16 residues long. The germline V gene encodes CDR1 SGHDT and CDR2 YYEEEE. The DNA of the CDR3 is TGTGCCAGCAGCCCAGTGGGTGGCGGCGGGTCCTACGAGCAGTACTTC. Amino acids: CASSPVGGGGSYEQYF.

The chain is built from TRBV6-2 or TRBV6-3 and TRBJ2-1; D is uncertain. Germline V CDR1 and CDR2: MNHEY, SVGEGT. V gave up 0 bases and J gave up 3 bases, with 9 bases separating them. The length of the CDR3 is 15 residues. As DNA, the CDR3 is TGTGCCAGCAGTTACTCGTTGTGTCTCTACAATGAGCAGTTCTTC. Translation gives CASSYSLCLYNEQFF.

This chain uses TRBV7-2 with TRBJ2-2; 7 bases match TRBD2. The V gene's germline CDR1 is SGHTA and CDR2 FQGNSA. The ends lost 8 bases at V and 2 bases at J; junction bases unmatched: 5. The CDR3 spans 14 residues. The CDR3 DNA reads TGTGCCAGCGGGAGGGGTCAAAACACCGGGGAGCTGTTTTTT. It encodes CASGRGQNTGELFF.

V is TRBV6-2 or TRBV6-3 and J is TRBJ2-4; D is possibly TRBD1 (5 bases). CDR1 and CDR2 from the germline V gene are MNHEY and SVGEGT. This CDR3 comprises 15 residues. Between the trimmed V and J ends, which lost 4 bases and 0 bases, there was a span of 10 bases. CDR3 residues: CASSSAGLAKNIQYF. CDR3 bases: TGTGCCAGCAGTTCGGCAGGGCTAGCCAAAAACATTCAGTACTTC.

This chain uses TRBV5-1 with TRBJ1-4, with a weak D call TRBD1 (5 bases). Germline CDR1 is SGHRS and CDR2 is YFSETQ. Trimming pared 4 bases from V and 4 bases from J, leaving 17 bases between. The CDR3 is 16 amino acids. The DNA for the CDR3 is TGCGCCAGCAGCCGGGACCGCGGTATGGGTAATGAAAAACTGTTTTTT. As protein: CASSRDRGMGNEKLFF.

As for this clonotype: Just one base apart from a much larger clone, this may be a read error. The chain carries TRBV4-1 and TRBJ2-5; unclear D gene. This CDR3 is built from 15 residues. The germline gives CDR1 MGHRA, CDR2 YSYEKL. V gave up 0 bases and J gave up 5 bases, with 13 bases separating them. CDR3 DNA: TGCGCCAGCAGCCAAGATCTTGGAAAAATGGAGACCCAGTACTTC. Its translation: CASSQDLGKMETQYF.

The rearrangement uses TRBV5-1 and TRBJ1-2; D perhaps matches TRBD1 (5 bases). Germline CDR1 reads SGHRS; CDR2 reads YFSETQ. CDR3 length: 14 residues. With 7 bases removed from V and 4 bases from J, the gap between germline ends came to 17 bases. For the CDR3, the DNA is TGCGCCAGCTGCCTGTCGGGGGAAGGCTATGGCTACACCTTC. It codes for CASCLSGEGYGYTF.

The V call is TRBV7-3, the J call TRBJ2-1; TRBD2 matches at 10 bases. V lost 5 bases and J lost 9; bases outside the gene matches: 16. This CDR3 is built from 17 residues. Germline assignment: CDR1 SGHTA and CDR2 FQGTGA. The CDR3 here is CASSPYHLSGGAGEQFF. CDR3 nucleotide sequence: TGTGCCAGCAGCCCCTACCACCTCAGCGGGGGGGCCGGTGAGCAGTTCTTC. The whole variable domain, filled in from reference TRBV7-3 and TRBJ2-1, reads GAGVSQTPSNKVTEKGKYVELRCDPISGHTALYWYRQSLGQGPEFLIYFQGTGAADDSGLPNDRFFAVRPEGSVSTLKIQRTERGDSAVYLCASSPYHLSGGAGEQFFGPGTRLTVL.

The chain is built from TRBV4-3 and TRBJ1-5; 8 bases line up with TRBD1. With V trimmed by 2 bases and J by 4 bases, 4 bases remained unmatched. This CDR3 region has 15 residues. Germline assignment: CDR1 LGHNA and CDR2 YSLEER. The CDR3 coding sequence is TGCGCCAGCAGCCAAAAGTGGACAGGGAATCAGCCCCAGCATTTT. Protein sequence: CASSQKWTGNQPQHF.